This note documents a single T cell receptor beta chain sequence. This sample was taken from a study of T cell changes during pregnancy in multiple sclerosis. Only in-frame clones appear in the TCRdb table, and some are missing; sequencing was by immunoSEQ multiplex PCR. The profile shows about 79,000 clones, 93% of them singletons. Germline CDR1 and CDR2: SGHDN and FVKESK. The CDR3 is made up of 19 amino acids. V shed 0 bases and J shed 4 bases, with 24 bases lying between them. This TCR came from a female donor in good health, enrolled as a control in a pregnancy study. The V gene is TRBV14, the J gene TRBJ2-5; D may be TRBD2 (6 bases). Sequencing was performed on peripheral blood, taken in the second trimester of pregnancy. The chain's CDR3 is CASSQDLGVNRRALETQYF. The CDR3 coding sequence is TGTGCCAGCAGCCAAGATTTGGGGGTTAACAGGAGGGCATTAGAGACCCAGTACTTC.